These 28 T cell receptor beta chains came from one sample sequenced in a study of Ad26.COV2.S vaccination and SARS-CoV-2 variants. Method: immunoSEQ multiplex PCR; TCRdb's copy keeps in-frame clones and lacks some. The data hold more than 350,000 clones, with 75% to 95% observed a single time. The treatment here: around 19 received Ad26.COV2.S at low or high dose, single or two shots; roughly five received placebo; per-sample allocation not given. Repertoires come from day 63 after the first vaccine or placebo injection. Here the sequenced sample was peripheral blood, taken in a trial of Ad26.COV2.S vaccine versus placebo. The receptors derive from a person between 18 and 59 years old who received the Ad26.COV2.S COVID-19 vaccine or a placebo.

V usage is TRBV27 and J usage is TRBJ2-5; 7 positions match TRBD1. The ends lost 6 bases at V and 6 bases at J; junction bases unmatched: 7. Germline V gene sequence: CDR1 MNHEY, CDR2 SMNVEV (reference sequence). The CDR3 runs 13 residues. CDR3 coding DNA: TGTGCCAGCAGCGACCAGGGGGAAAAGACCCAGTACTTC. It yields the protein CASSDQGEKTQYF.

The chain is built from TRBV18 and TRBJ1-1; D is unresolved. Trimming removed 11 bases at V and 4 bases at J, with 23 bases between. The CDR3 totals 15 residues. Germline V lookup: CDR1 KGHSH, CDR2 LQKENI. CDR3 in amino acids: CAALASVSTGTEAFF. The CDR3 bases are TGTGCCGCCCTCGCCTCCGTGTCTACGGGCACTGAAGCTTTCTTT.

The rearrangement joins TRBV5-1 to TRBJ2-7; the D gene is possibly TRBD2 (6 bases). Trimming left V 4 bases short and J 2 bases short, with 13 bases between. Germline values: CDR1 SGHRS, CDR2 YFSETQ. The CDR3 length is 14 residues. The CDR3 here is CASSGGLTPYEQYF. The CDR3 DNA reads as TGCGCCAGCAGCGGGGGACTCACTCCCTACGAGCAGTACTTC.

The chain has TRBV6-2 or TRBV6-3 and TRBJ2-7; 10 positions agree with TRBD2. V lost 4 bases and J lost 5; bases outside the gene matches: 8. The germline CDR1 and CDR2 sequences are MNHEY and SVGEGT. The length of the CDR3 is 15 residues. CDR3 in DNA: TGTGCCAGCAGTTCCCTCTCCAGCGGGAGGGACGAGCAGTACTTC. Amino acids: CASSSLSSGRDEQYF.

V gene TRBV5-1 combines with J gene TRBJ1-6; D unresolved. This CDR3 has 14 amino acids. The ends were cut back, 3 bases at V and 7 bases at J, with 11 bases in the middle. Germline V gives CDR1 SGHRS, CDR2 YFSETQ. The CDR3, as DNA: TGCGCCAGCAGCTCTCGGCCAGGCAATTCACCCCTCCACTTT. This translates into CASSSRPGNSPLHF.

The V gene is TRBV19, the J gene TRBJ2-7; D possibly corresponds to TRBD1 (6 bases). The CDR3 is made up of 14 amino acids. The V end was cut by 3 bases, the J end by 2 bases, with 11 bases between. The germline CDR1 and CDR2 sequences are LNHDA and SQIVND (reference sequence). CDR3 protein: CASSMGATTYEQYF. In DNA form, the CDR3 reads TGTGCCAGTAGTATGGGGGCCACAACCTACGAGCAGTACTTC. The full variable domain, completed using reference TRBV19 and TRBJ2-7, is DGGITQSPKYLFRKEGQNVTLSCEQNLNHDAMYWYRQDPGQGLRLIYYSQIVNDFQKGDIAEGYSVSREKKESFPLTVTSAQKNPTAFYLCASSMGATTYEQYFGPGTRLTVT.

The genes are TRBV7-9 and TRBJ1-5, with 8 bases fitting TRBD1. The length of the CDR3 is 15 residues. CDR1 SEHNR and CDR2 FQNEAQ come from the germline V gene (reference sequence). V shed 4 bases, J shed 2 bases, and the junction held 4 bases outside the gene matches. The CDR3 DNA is TGTGCCAGCAGCTCCGGGACAGGAGGCAATCAGCCCCAGCATTTT. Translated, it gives CASSSGTGGNQPQHF.

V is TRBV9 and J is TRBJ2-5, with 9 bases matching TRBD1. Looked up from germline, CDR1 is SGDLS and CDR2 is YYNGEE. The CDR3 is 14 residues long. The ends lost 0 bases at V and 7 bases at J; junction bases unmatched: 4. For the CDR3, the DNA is TGTGCCAGCAGCGTAGAGGGACAGGGTATGACCCAGTACTTC. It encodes CASSVEGQGMTQYF.

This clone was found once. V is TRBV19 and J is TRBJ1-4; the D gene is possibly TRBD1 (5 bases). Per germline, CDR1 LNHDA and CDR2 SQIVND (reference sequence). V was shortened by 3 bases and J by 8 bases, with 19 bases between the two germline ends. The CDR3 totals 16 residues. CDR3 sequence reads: CASSIQPGTAREKLFF. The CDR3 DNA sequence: TGTGCCAGTAGTATCCAGCCAGGGACGGCGCGGGAAAAACTGTTTTTT.

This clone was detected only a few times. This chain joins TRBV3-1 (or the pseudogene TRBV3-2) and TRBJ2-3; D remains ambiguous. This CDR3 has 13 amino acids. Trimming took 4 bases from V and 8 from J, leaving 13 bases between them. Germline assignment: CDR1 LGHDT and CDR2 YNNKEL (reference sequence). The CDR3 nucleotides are TGTGCCAGCAGCCCCGCAGGCACGGGTACGCAGTATTTT. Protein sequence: CASSPAGTGTQYF.

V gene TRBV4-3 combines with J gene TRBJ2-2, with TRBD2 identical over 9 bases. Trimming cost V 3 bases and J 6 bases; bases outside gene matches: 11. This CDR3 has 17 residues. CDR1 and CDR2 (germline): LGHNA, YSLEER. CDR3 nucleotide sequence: TGCGCCAGCAGCCACCCCCCTGGGACTAGCTCCCCCGGGGAGCTGTTTTTT. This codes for CASSHPPGTSSPGELFF.

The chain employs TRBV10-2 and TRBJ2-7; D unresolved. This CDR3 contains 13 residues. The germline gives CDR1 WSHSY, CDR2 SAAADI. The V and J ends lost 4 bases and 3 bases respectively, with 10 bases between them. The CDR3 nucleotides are TGCGCCAGCAGTGGTCTACGAGACTACGAGCAGTACTTC. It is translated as CASSGLRDYEQYF.

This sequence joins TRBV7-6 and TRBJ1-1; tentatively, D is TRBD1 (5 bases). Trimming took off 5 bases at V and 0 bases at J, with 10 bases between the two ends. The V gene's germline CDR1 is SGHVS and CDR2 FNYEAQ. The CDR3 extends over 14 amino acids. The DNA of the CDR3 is TGTGCCAGCAGCCAGGGACGGATGAACACTGAAGCTTTCTTT. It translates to CASSQGRMNTEAFF.

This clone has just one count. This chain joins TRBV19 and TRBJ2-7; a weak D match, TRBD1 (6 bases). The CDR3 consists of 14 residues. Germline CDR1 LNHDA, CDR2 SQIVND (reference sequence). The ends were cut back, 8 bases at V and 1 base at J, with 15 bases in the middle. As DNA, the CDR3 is TGTGCCAGTCAACAGACAGGTCCTTCCTACGAGCAGTACTTC. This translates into CASQQTGPSYEQYF.

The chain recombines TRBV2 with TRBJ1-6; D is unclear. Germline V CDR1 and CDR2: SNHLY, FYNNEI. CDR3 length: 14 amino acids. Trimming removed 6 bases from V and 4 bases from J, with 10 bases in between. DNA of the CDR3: TGTGCCAGCAGCGCACGGGAATATAATTCACCCCTCCACTTT. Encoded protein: CASSAREYNSPLHF.

In DNA form, the CDR3 reads TGTGCCAGCAAGGGACTAGCGGGGGAGTCGGAGTTCTTC. Translation: CASKGLAGESEFF. The chain combines TRBV27 with TRBJ2-1, with TRBD2 matching 14 bases. Per the germline V gene, CDR1 is MNHEY and CDR2 is SMNVEV (reference sequence). J lost 14 bases, V lost 7 bases, and 7 bases had no gene match. CDR3 length equals 13 residues.

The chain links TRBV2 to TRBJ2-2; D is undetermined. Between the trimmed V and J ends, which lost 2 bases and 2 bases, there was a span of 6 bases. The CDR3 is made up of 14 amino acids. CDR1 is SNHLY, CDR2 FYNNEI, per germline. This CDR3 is CASSESGNTGELFF. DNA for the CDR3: TGTGCCAGCAGTGAATCGGGCAACACCGGGGAGCTGTTTTTT.

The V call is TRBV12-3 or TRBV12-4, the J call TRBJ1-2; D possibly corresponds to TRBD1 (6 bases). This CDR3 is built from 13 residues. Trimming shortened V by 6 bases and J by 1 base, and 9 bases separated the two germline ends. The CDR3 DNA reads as TGTGCCAGCAGGCCAGGGGTTAACTATGGCTACACCTTC. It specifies CASRPGVNYGYTF.

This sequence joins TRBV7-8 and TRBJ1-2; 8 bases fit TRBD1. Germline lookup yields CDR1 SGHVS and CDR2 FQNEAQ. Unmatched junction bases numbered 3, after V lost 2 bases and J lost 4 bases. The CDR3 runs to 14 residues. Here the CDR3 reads CASSLQGASYGYTF. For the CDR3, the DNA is TGTGCCAGCAGCTTACAGGGGGCCTCCTATGGCTACACCTTC.

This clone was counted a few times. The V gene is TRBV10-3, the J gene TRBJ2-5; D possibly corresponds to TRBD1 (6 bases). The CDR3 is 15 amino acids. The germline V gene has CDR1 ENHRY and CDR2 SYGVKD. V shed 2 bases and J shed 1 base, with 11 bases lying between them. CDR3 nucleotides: TGTGCCATCAGTGAGACAGGGAACGTCCAAGAGACCCAGTACTTC. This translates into CAISETGNVQETQYF.

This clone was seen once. This CDR3 is CASSSLAGDYNEQFF. DNA for the CDR3: TGTGCCAGCAGCTCACTAGCGGGAGACTACAATGAGCAGTTCTTC. This chain links TRBV14 with TRBJ2-1; 11 nucleotides agree with TRBD2. Germline assignment: CDR1 SGHDN and CDR2 FVKESK. V lost 5 bases, J lost 3 bases, and 3 bases stayed unmatched. CDR3 length: 15 amino acids.

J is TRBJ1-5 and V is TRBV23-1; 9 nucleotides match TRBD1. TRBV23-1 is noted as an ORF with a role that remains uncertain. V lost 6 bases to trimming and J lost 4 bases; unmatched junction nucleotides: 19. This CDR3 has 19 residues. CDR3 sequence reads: CASRPRPGQGVWKNQPQHF. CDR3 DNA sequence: TGCGCCAGCAGACCACGCCCGGGACAGGGAGTTTGGAAAAATCAGCCCCAGCATTTT.

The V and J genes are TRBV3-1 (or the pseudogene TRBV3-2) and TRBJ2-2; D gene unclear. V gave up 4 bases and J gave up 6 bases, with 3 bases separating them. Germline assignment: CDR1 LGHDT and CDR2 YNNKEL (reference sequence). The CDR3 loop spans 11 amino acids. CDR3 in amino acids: CASSRAGELFF. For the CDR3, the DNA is TGTGCCAGCAGCCGGGCCGGGGAGCTGTTTTTT.

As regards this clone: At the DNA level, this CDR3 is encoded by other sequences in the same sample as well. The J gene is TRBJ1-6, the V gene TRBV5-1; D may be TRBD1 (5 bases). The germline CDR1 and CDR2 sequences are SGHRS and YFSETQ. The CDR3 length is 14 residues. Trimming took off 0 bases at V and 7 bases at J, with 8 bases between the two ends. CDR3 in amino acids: CASSLAGGNSPLHF. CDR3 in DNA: TGCGCCAGCAGCTTGGCCGGGGGGAATTCACCCCTCCACTTT.

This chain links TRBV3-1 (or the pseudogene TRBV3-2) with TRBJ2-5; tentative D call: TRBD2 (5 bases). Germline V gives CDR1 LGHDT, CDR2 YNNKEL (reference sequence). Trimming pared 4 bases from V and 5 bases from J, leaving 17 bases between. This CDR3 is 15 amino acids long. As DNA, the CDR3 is TGTGCCAGCAGCCCCCCCGAGGGAGAGGTGGAGACCCAGTACTTC. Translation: CASSPPEGEVETQYF.

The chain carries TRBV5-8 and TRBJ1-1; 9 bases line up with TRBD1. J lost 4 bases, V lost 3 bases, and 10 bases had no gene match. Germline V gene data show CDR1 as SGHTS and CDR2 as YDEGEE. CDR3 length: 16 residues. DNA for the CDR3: TGTGCCAGCAGCTCCGGGACAGGGATCAGGATCACTGAAGCTTTCTTT. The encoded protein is CASSSGTGIRITEAFF. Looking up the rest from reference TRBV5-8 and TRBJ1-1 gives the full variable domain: EAGVTQSPTHLIKTRGQQATLRCSPISGHTSVYWYQQALGLGLQFLLWYDEGEERNRGNFPPRFSGRQFPNYSSELNVNALELEDSALYLCASSSGTGIRITEAFFGQGTRLTVV.

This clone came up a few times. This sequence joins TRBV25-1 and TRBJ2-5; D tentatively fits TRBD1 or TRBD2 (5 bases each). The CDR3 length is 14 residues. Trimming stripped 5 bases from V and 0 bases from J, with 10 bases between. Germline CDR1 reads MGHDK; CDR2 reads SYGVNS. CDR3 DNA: TGTGCCAGCAGTAGTCTGGGACACCAAGAGACCCAGTACTTC. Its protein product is CASSSLGHQETQYF.

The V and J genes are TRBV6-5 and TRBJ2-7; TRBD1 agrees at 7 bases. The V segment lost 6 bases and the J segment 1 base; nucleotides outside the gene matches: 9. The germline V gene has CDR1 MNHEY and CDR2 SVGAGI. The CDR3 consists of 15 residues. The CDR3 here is CASSRGLGQSYEQYF. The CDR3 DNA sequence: TGTGCCAGCAGCCGTGGTTTGGGACAGTCCTACGAGCAGTACTTC.